This T cell receptor beta chain was captured in a study of T cells in Graves' hyperthyroidism and ophthalmopathy. Template material for amplifying TCR beta CDR3 regions consisted of RNA transcripts. HTBI primers were employed in a first-round RT-PCR of the TCR CDR3. From the multiplex PCR reads, TCRdb called clonotypes with MiXCR, one entry per CDR3 protein. The sample holds hundreds of thousands of distinct CDR3 sequences, roughly 45% seen once. Study conclusions and caveats: Blood also showed most of the thyroid clonotypes that were expanded above 0.001. It was a median approximately six months before onset that the model predicted ophthalmopathy.

V lost 0 bases, J lost 6 bases, and 12 bases lay in between. The germline V gene encodes CDR1 PRHDT and CDR2 FYEKMQ (reference sequence). The CDR3 runs to 14 residues. As regards this clonotype: What it binds is not known.

This chain connects TRBV13 to TRBJ2-7; TRBD1 or TRBD2 may be the D gene (5 bases each). The sequenced sample consisted of peripheral blood or thyroid tissue (not recorded which). The source is an adult man with Graves' disease, either hyperthyroidism or ophthalmopathy (not recorded which). The CDR3 nucleotides read TGTGCCAGCAGCTTAGGGACAGCGGTCGGCGAGCAGTACTTC. Amino acids: CASSLGTAVGEQYF.